This record concerns one T cell receptor (beta chain) sequence. This specimen comes from a study of blood T cell repertoires in COVID-19. Study-wide background: Sources were T cells, B-cell-depleted T cells, or PBMCs; the material itself was cDNA or gDNA.

The study recruited people aged roughly 18 to 100 years across under 25 US areas. Exposed participants encountered a COVID-19 case during the 2 weeks preceding study entry. V was shortened by 5 bases and J by 0 bases, with 11 bases between the two germline ends. The CDR3 sequence is 14 residues long. Germline V gene lookup returns CDR1 SGHAT and CDR2 FQNNGV. TCRdb keeps only in-frame clones here, not all; method: immunoSEQ multiplex PCR. The profile shows 400,000 to 500,000 clones, nearly 90% of them singletons. V gene TRBV11-2 combines with J gene TRBJ2-7; tentative D call: TRBD2 (5 bases). The source of this sequence is a woman aged 18-30 years who had been exposed to COVID-19. Material for sequencing was PBMCs or T cells enriched from blood (not recorded which). CDR3 nucleotides: TGTGCCAGCAGCCTAGGACTCCCCTCCTACGAGCAGTACTTC. As protein: CASSLGLPSYEQYF.